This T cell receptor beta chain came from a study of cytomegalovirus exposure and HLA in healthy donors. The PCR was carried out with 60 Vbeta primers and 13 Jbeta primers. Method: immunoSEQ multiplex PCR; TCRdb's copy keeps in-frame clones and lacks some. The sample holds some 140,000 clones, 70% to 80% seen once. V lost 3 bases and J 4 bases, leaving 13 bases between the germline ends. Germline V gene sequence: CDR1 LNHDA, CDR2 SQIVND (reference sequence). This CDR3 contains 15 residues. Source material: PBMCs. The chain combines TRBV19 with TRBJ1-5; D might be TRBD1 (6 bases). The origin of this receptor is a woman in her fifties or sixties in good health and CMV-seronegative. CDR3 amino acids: CASSIGQGRNQPQHF. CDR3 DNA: TGTGCCAGTAGTATCGGGCAGGGGAGAAATCAGCCCCAGCATTTT.